The entry that follows covers one T cell receptor (beta chain) sequence. Its binding antigen is unknown. No base quality information exists; no much larger clone differs at one position. The collaborating institutions used their own protocols to collect whole blood in K2EDTA tubes. For TCRbeta analysis, collaborator samples were shipped as frozen whole blood, as isolated PBMCs, or as DNA extracted from either sample type. The record originates from a study of blood T cell repertoires in COVID-19 (dated by TCRdb to about 2020). Background on the whole study: Samples from collaborators originated in the United States, Italy and Spain and spanned both the acute and convalescent phases of COVID-19. The material from the prospective study consisted of cDNA or gDNA derived from T cells, B-cell-depleted T cells, or PBMCs. Deeply sampled blood TCRbeta repertoires from subjects exposed to, actively infected with, or recovered from COVID-19 were included in the dataset. The repertoires were released in a freely available public database intended as a resource for research on the immune response to SARS-CoV-2. The samples were drawn from two sources: the first 160 participants of the ongoing ImmuneRACE study, and 1,000 to 1,500 subjects contributed by 6 global collaborators. Sample metadata almost always included a de-identified subject ID, COVID-19 status, age in years and sex. Where available, HLA class I and class II types were obtained from metadata supplied by the sample provider rather than from assay-based typing.

Findings and caveats that apply to the study as a whole: The quantity of clinical and demographic metadata differed by source and by participant and was supplied without curation.

TCRbeta CDR3 regions were amplified from genomic DNA using the immunoSEQ Assay, a bias-controlled multiplex PCR. On the authors' methods: The number of nucleated cells in each sample was estimated by amplification of reference gene primers within the assay. To quantify the absolute abundance of each unique TCRbeta CDR3 rearrangement, sequence reads were collapsed and filtered. Productive Simpson clonality was computed per sample as the square root of Simpson's diversity index over productive rearrangements. Here the immuneACCESS table is served through TCRdb, limited to in-frame sequences with V and J called. Missing clones are a known gap in these copies; in checked studies unresolved V genes cover under half, and the rest lacks a known reason. V and J calls and clone size are as listed in that table; D and trimming were resolved from the DNA. In all, the sample holds fewer than 120,000 clones, and around nine tenths of those were seen once. Approximately 4.8% of the sample lies in the top ten.

Sequenced sample: peripheral blood. This clonotype originated in a human donor in a cohort sampled during active COVID-19.

The sequenced DNA: TGTGCCAGCAGTCGCACAGGGGACGCCAGGGGCTACACCTTC. This yields the protein CASSRTGDARGYTF. This chain joins TRBV27 to TRBJ1-2, with 7 central nucleotides matching TRBD1. Inclusive of the bounding cysteine and phenylalanine, the CDR3 is 14 residues long. This entry keeps only the CDR3 DNA: 42 bases, framed from base 1. The germline V gene encodes CDR1 MNHEY and CDR2 SMNVEV (reference sequence). Relative to germline, V is missing 5 bases and J is missing 8 bases, with 11 bases of the junction outside any gene match.